The rows below give T cell receptor beta chains drawn from one sample of a study of human T cells and chemical hapten exposure. Each CDR3 protein is one row after TCRdb ran MiXCR on the RACE reads. The sample carries 80,000 to 100,000 distinct CDR3 sequences, around 9.9% recorded once. The source was whole blood, collected in connection with sensitization to the hapten diphenylcyclopropenone (DPC). The receptors originated from a woman aged 25 to 45 with alopecia areata. Some clones in this sample may be carry-over from other donors' samples. Each CDR3 is given with its conserved first and last residue. Each record gives: V gene, D gene, clone size, J gene, CDR3 protein, CDR3 DNA. The D gene is left open where the match is weak. Where a row states a size, it is once, few, many or the class of an expanded clone; other rows omit it.

TRBV7-6	TRBD2	few	TRBJ2-1	CASSPGLAEGHEQFF	TGTGCCAGCAGCCCAGGACTAGCGGAGGGCCATGAGCAGTTCTTC
TRBV6-1	NA	many	TRBJ1-3	CASSETKGRIASGNTIYF	TGTGCCAGCAGTGAAACGAAGGGACGGATAGCATCTGGAAACACCATATATTTT
TRBV27	TRBD1	many	TRBJ1-5	CASSLSYRGSDGSNQPQHF	TGTGCCAGCAGTTTATCGTACAGGGGGAGCGACGGTAGCAATCAGCCCCAGCATTTT
TRBV20-1	NA	many	TRBJ1-1	CSASVSGDEAFF	TGCAGTGCTAGTGTGTCGGGGGATGAAGCTTTCTTT
TRBV20-1	TRBD2	many	TRBJ2-1	CSATSGSWSNEQFF	TGCAGTGCCACTAGCGGGAGTTGGTCCAATGAGCAGTTCTTC
TRBV12-3/TRBV12-4	NA	many	TRBJ2-1	CASSPSDSYNEQFF	TGTGCCAGCAGTCCCTCGGACAGCTACAATGAGCAGTTCTTC
TRBV20-1	NA	NA	TRBJ2-2	CSARDLNTGELFF	TGCAGTGCTAGAGATCTGAACACCGGGGAGCTGTTTTTT
TRBV12-3/TRBV12-4	NA	NA	TRBJ2-1	CVSSLGRGALSGSF	TGTGTCAGCAGCTTAGGCCGGGGCGCACTATCGGGCTCCTTC
TRBV12-5	TRBD2	NA	TRBJ2-2	CASAPGEKTSGHTGELFF	TGTGCTAGTGCCCCCGGGGAGAAGACTAGCGGGCACACCGGGGAGCTGTTTTTT
TRBV10-3	NA	NA	TRBJ2-7	CAIRASGGQTYEQYF	TGTGCCATCAGAGCCTCCGGGGGACAGACCTACGAGCAGTACTTC
TRBV29-1	NA	many	TRBJ2-3	CSAEGSSTDTQYF	TGCAGCGCCGAGGGGTCTAGCACAGATACGCAGTATTTT
TRBV19	NA	NA	TRBJ1-1	CASSPVLGREAFF	TGTGCCAGTAGCCCGGTGTTGGGAAGGGAAGCTTTCTTT
TRBV20-1	TRBD1	few	TRBJ2-4	CSSQFTGGAKNIQYF	TGCAGTTCCCAGTTCACAGGGGGGGCCAAAAACATTCAGTACTTC
TRBV9	NA	NA	TRBJ2-3	CASSVATSADTQYF	TGTGCCAGCAGCGTAGCTACATCGGCAGATACGCAGTATTTT
TRBV28	NA	many	TRBJ1-2	CASRTPYGYTF	TGTGCCAGCAGGACTCCATATGGCTACACCTTC
TRBV10-3	TRBD1	NA	TRBJ2-3	CAIRLDRVADTQYF	TGTGCCATCAGACTTGACAGGGTCGCAGATACGCAGTATTTT
TRBV6-1	NA	many	TRBJ1-1	CASSHMNTEAFF	TGTGCCAGCAGTCACATGAACACTGAAGCTTTCTTT
TRBV5-1	TRBD1	many	TRBJ2-3	CASRRYQGASTDTQYF	TGCGCCAGCAGAAGATACCAGGGGGCCAGCACAGATACGCAGTATTTT
TRBV5-4	TRBD2	few	TRBJ2-3	CASSTGLAGAFDTQYF	TGTGCCAGCAGCACGGGACTAGCGGGAGCGTTCGATACGCAGTATTTT
TRBV28	TRBD1	NA	TRBJ1-2	CASKEGQGYGYTF	TGTGCCAGCAAGGAAGGACAGGGGTATGGCTACACCTTC
TRBV6-2/TRBV6-3	NA	many	TRBJ2-1	CASSPTGGVDNEQFF	TGTGCCAGCAGCCCTACCGGCGGCGTGGACAATGAGCAGTTCTTC
TRBV3-1	NA	many	TRBJ1-3	CASSQDWGPGNTIYF	TGTGCCAGCAGCCAAGATTGGGGCCCTGGAAACACCATATATTTT
TRBV7-6	TRBD1	few	TRBJ2-2	CASSLRQGSTGELFF	TGTGCCAGCAGCTTAAGACAGGGTTCTACCGGGGAGCTGTTTTTT
TRBV4-1	TRBD1	few	TRBJ1-5	CASSQGTGVSQPQHF	TGCGCCAGCAGCCAAGGGACAGGGGTAAGTCAGCCCCAGCATTTT
TRBV11-1	NA	few	TRBJ2-1	CASSLEGNEQFF	TGTGCCAGCAGCTTAGAGGGAAATGAGCAGTTCTTC
TRBV7-2	TRBD1	NA	TRBJ2-7	CASSLAGQGYEQYF	TGTGCCAGCAGCTTAGCGGGACAGGGCTACGAGCAGTACTTC
TRBV12-3/TRBV12-4	TRBD2	many	TRBJ2-3	CASSLRTSGSTDTQYF	TGTGCCAGCAGTTTACGGACTAGCGGGAGTACAGATACGCAGTATTTT
TRBV30	NA	NA	TRBJ1-3	CAWSVSRQKNTIYF	TGTGCCTGGAGTGTATCTCGGCAGAAAAACACCATATATTTT
TRBV4-3	NA	NA	TRBJ1-4	CASSQDWAGTNEKLFF	TGCGCCAGCAGCCAAGATTGGGCAGGTACCAATGAAAAACTGTTTTTT
TRBV7-9	NA	NA	TRBJ1-2	CASSLVAGTNYGYTF	TGTGCCAGCAGCTTAGTAGCGGGGACTAACTATGGCTACACCTTC
TRBV24-1	TRBD2	few	TRBJ2-3	CATSDAGTTLKRQYF	TGTGCCACCAGTGATGCCGGGACTACCCTAAAGAGGCAGTATTTT
TRBV3-1	NA	many	TRBJ2-3	CASSQVFQPWQYF	TGTGCCAGCAGCCAAGTATTCCAGCCCTGGCAGTATTTT
TRBV3-1	NA	few	TRBJ2-5	CASSQTTKETQYF	TGTGCCAGCAGCCAGACTACCAAAGAGACCCAGTACTTC
TRBV11-2	NA	many	TRBJ2-1	CASSPGPRQQFSYNEQFF	TGTGCCAGCAGCCCCGGCCCCCGACAGCAGTTTTCCTACAATGAGCAGTTCTTC
TRBV6-1	TRBD1	NA	TRBJ1-1	CASSPRDRVYTEAFF	TGTGCCAGCAGTCCCCGGGACAGGGTTTACACTGAAGCTTTCTTT
TRBV6-2/TRBV6-3	NA	many	TRBJ2-5	CASSYEPQETQYF	TGTGCCAGCAGTTACGAGCCACAAGAGACCCAGTACTTC
TRBV18	NA	NA	TRBJ1-4	CASSPSSGGRNEKLFF	TGTGCCAGCTCACCCTCATCGGGGGGGAGAAATGAAAAACTGTTTTTT
TRBV3-1	TRBD1	many	TRBJ1-6	CASSHSTGTVSSPLHF	TGTGCCAGCAGCCATTCAACCGGGACAGTCAGTTCACCCCTCCACTTT
TRBV20-1	NA	NA	TRBJ2-3	CSAPDGRGSDTQYF	TGCAGTGCCCCCGATGGGAGGGGGTCAGATACGCAGTATTTT
TRBV6-6	TRBD2	many	TRBJ2-3	CASSSALAGGGDTQYF	TGTGCCAGCAGTTCGGCCTTAGCGGGGGGTGGAGATACGCAGTATTTT
TRBV20-1	TRBD1	few	TRBJ1-2	CSARDRGVYGYTF	TGCAGTGCTAGGGACAGGGGAGTCTATGGCTACACCTTC
TRBV6-2/TRBV6-3	TRBD2	NA	TRBJ2-7	CASSKGTAGTSMSYEQYF	TGTGCCAGCAGTAAAGGGACGGCTGGGACTAGCATGTCCTACGAGCAGTACTTC